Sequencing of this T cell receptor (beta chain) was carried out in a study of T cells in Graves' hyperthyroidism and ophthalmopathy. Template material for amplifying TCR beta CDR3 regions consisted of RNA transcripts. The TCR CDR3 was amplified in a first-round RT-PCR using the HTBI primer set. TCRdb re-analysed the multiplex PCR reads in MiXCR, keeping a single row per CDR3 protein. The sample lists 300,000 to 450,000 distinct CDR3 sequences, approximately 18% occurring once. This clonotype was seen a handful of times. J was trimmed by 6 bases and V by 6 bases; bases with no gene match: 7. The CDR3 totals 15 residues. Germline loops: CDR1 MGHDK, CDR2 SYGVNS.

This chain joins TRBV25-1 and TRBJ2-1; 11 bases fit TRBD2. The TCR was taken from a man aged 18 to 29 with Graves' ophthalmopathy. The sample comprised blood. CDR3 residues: CASRNSGGASNEQFF. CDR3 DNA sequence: TGTGCCAGCAGAAATAGCGGGGGGGCAAGCAATGAGCAGTTCTTC.